The 26 T cell receptor beta chains reported below all come from one sample, sequenced in a study of beta chain features in type 1 diabetes. Study findings and constraints: A moderate, significant TCRB CDR3 shortening appeared in type 1 diabetes across four CD4+ subsets.

Expressed TCRB transcripts were sequenced because the entire RNA isolate underwent reverse transcription. Some clones are missing from TCRdb's copy, which holds only in-frame ones; the method was immunoSEQ multiplex PCR. Of a few hundred thousand clones listed, 10% to 15% were seen once; the top ten hold around 0.0099%. Antigens of these TCRs are unknown. Source material: naive CD4+ T cells from blood. The receptor set was obtained from a woman between 18 and 29 years old with type 1 diabetes.

In this sample, this clone turned up a few times. The chain recombines TRBV30 with TRBJ2-1; TRBD2 matches 10 bases. This CDR3 contains 17 residues. Germline V CDR1 and CDR2: GTSNPN, SVGIG (reference sequence). Germline trimming cut 3 bases from V and 3 bases from J; bases unmatched to any gene: 11. DNA of the CDR3: TGTGCCTGGAGCCTCCCCGGACTAGCGGACTACTACAATGAGCAGTTCTTC. Translating it yields CAWSLPGLADYYNEQFF.

V gene TRBV28 combines with J gene TRBJ2-2; tentative D call: TRBD2 (5 bases). This CDR3 is 14 amino acids long. From germline, CDR1 is MDHEN and CDR2 SYDVKM. The germline V and J ends were trimmed by 11 bases and 4 bases, with 17 bases remaining between them. The CDR3 is CAFHVHEGTGELFF. The CDR3 DNA sequence: TGTGCCTTCCATGTACATGAGGGCACCGGGGAGCTGTTTTTT.

In this sample, this clone turned up once. This sequence joins TRBV7-2 and TRBJ2-4; weak D call: TRBD1 (6 bases). The germline gives CDR1 SGHTA, CDR2 FQGNSA. This CDR3 is 15 amino acids long. Deletions cut 5 bases from V and 1 base from J, with 12 bases between. The CDR3 DNA reads TGTGCCAGCAGCCCCGGGACATCGGCCAAAAACATTCAGTACTTC. The encoded protein is CASSPGTSAKNIQYF.

The V call is TRBV29-1, the J call TRBJ2-2; 9 bases line up with TRBD1. V dropped 0 bases and J dropped 3; count of bases not matched to a gene: 5. The germline gives CDR1 SQVTM, CDR2 ANQGSEA. The CDR3 sequence is 16 residues long. The chain's CDR3 is CSVEEHRGRDTGELFF. Here the CDR3 DNA reads TGCAGCGTTGAAGAACACAGGGGGCGCGACACCGGGGAGCTGTTTTTT.

The genes are TRBV21-1 and TRBJ1-5; TRBD1, the D gene given by the table, was not confirmed from the DNA. TRBV21-1 is a pseudogene locus. The CDR3 sequence is 15 residues long. The CDR3 region has the DNA TGTGCCAGCAGTCAAATAGGGGGTACGCATCAGCCCCAGCATTTT. This sequence encodes CASSQIGGTHQPQHF.

The rearrangement links TRBV4-3 to TRBJ2-1; perhaps TRBD2 as D (5 bases). The CDR3 has 13 amino acids. Germline V gene data show CDR1 as LGHNA and CDR2 as YSLEER. Trimming pared 1 base from V and 10 bases from J, leaving 11 bases between. The CDR3 nucleotides read TGCGCCAGCAGCCAAGTTCCTAGAGGGGAGCAGTTCTTC. Translating gives CASSQVPRGEQFF.

There are a few counts of this clone. The chain joins TRBV29-1 to TRBJ1-2; no reliable D call. Trimming removed 4 bases at V and 5 bases at J, with 14 bases between. The CDR3 runs 13 residues. The V gene's germline CDR1 is SQVTM and CDR2 ANQGSEA. The CDR3 bases are TGCAGCGTTGCCCCGGAGACCTTATATGGCTACACCTTC. It codes for CSVAPETLYGYTF.

The chain joins TRBV5-1 to TRBJ2-7, with TRBD1 identical over 7 bases. V shed 1 base and J 6 bases; nucleotides not matched to a gene: 1. Germline values: CDR1 SGHRS, CDR2 YFSETQ. CDR3 size: 12 residues. The CDR3 DNA reads as TGCGCCAGCAGCTTGAGGGACAGCGAGCAGTACTTC. Translating it yields CASSLRDSEQYF.

This clone has a handful of counts. The chain recombines TRBV15 with TRBJ2-3, with D perhaps TRBD2 (6 bases). Germline CDR1 LNHNV, CDR2 YYDKDF (reference sequence). Trimming removed 1 base at V and 1 base at J, with 15 bases between. The CDR3 extends over 17 amino acids. CDR3 coding DNA: TGTGCCACCAGCAGAGCCCCTCTAGGCGGGGGCACAGATACGCAGTATTTT. Its translation is CATSRAPLGGGTDTQYF.

There are a few counts of this clone. The chain is built from TRBV6-5 and TRBJ2-5; possibly TRBD1 for D (7 bases). V was clipped by 6 bases and J by 5 bases, with 16 bases between them. This CDR3 is built from 14 residues. In germline, CDR1 is MNHEY, CDR2 SVGAGI. The CDR3 DNA follows: TGTGCCAGCAGATCACTAGCAGGGGGGGAGACCCAGTACTTC. It translates to CASRSLAGGETQYF.

The gene calls are TRBV9 and TRBJ2-1, with D perhaps TRBD2 (6 bases). The CDR3 consists of 15 residues. CDR1 and CDR2 from the germline V gene are SGDLS and YYNGEE. The V end lost 2 bases, the J end lost 1 base, and 10 bases lay between the germline ends. In DNA form, the CDR3 reads TGTGCCAGCAGCGTCCGGGACTTTTCCTACAATGAGCAGTTCTTC. Translation gives CASSVRDFSYNEQFF.

This chain joins TRBV28 and TRBJ1-1, with 8 bases that match TRBD1. In germline, CDR1 is MDHEN, CDR2 SYDVKM. J lost 6 bases, V lost 4 bases, and 7 bases had no gene match. CDR3 size: 14 residues. CDR3 protein: CASSSGQGDSEAFF. The CDR3 region has the DNA TGTGCCAGCAGTTCAGGACAGGGTGACTCTGAAGCTTTCTTT. Full variable domain (rest looked up from reference TRBV28 and TRBJ1-1): DVKVTQSSRYLVKRTGEKVFLECVQDMDHENMFWYRQDPGLGLRLIYFSYDVKMKEKGDIPEGYSVSREKKERFSLILESASTNQTSMYLCASSSGQGDSEAFFGQGTRLTVV.

This clone was counted between two and nine times. The rearrangement uses TRBV2 and TRBJ1-5; D may be TRBD1 (5 bases). CDR3 length: 17 amino acids. CDR1 is SNHLY, CDR2 FYNNEI, per germline. V shed 0 bases and J shed 2 bases, with 14 bases lying between them. The DNA of the CDR3 is TGTGCCAGCAGTGAAGCCGGGTGGGCACAGGGCAATCAGCCCCAGCATTTT. This translates into CASSEAGWAQGNQPQHF.

The chain has TRBV11-2 and TRBJ1-5; the match to TRBD1 covers 8 bases. CDR1 is SGHAT, CDR2 FQNNGV, per germline. The CDR3 has 14 amino acids. Unmatched junction bases numbered 8, after V lost 3 bases and J lost 10 bases. CDR3 region: CASSLSDRGSPQHF. In nucleotides, the CDR3 is TGTGCCAGCAGCTTGAGTGACAGGGGTAGTCCCCAGCATTTT.

The genes are TRBV15 and TRBJ1-1; weak D call: TRBD1 (5 bases). Germline-derived CDR1 and CDR2 are LNHNV and YYDKDF (reference sequence). This CDR3 spans 12 amino acids. With 5 bases removed from V and 7 bases from J, the gap between germline ends came to 11 bases. CDR3 residues: CATSRVGDEAFF. The CDR3 region has the DNA TGTGCCACCAGCCGAGTAGGGGATGAAGCTTTCTTT.

The chain recombines TRBV9 with TRBJ1-2; D ambiguous. V was shortened by 6 bases and J by 4 bases, with 16 bases between the two germline ends. CDR3 length: 14 residues. In germline, CDR1 is SGDLS, CDR2 YYNGEE. The CDR3 sequence: CASTPSTEIYGYTF. The CDR3 region has the DNA TGTGCCAGCACCCCATCGACGGAGATCTATGGCTACACCTTC.

CDR3 amino acids: CASSIRGPGFNEQFF. The CDR3 DNA is TGTGCCAGCAGTATCAGGGGGCCGGGCTTCAATGAGCAGTTCTTC. This rearrangement joins TRBV7-9 to TRBJ2-1; 8 positions match TRBD1. Germline V lookup: CDR1 SEHNR, CDR2 FQNEAQ (reference sequence). V shed 6 bases, J shed 6 bases, and the junction held 10 bases outside the gene matches. The CDR3 totals 15 residues. Full variable domain (remainder filled in from reference TRBV7-9 and TRBJ2-1): DTGVSQNPRHKITKRGQNVTFRCDPISEHNRLYWYRQTLGQGPEFLTYFQNEAQLEKSRLLSDRFSAERPKGSFSTLEIQRTEQGDSAMYLCASSIRGPGFNEQFFGPGTRLTVL.

This clone came up a few times. Other DNA sequences within the sample encode an identical CDR3. The chain joins TRBV10-3 to TRBJ2-7, with 8 positions matching TRBD1. The V gene end was trimmed by 6 bases and the J gene end by 3 bases; junction bases not matched to a gene: 1. Per the germline V gene, CDR1 is ENHRY and CDR2 is SYGVKD. The CDR3 is made up of 12 amino acids. The CDR3, as DNA: TGTGCCATCAGCGGACAGGGCTACGAGCAGTACTTC. Its protein product is CAISGQGYEQYF.

This clone appeared a few times. This chain links TRBV10-3 with TRBJ2-5; 7 bases agree with TRBD2. Per the germline V gene, CDR1 is ENHRY and CDR2 is SYGVKD. V shed 6 bases and J 2 bases; nucleotides not matched to a gene: 3. There are 13 residues in the CDR3. CDR3 DNA sequence: TGTGCCATCAGAGCGGGGAATCAAGAGACCCAGTACTTC. Encoded protein: CAIRAGNQETQYF.

The chain has TRBV29-1 and TRBJ2-7, with TRBD1 matching 9 bases. Trimming cost V 7 bases and J 1 base; bases outside gene matches: 11. Germline lookup yields CDR1 SQVTM and CDR2 ANQGSEA. The CDR3 spans 15 residues. CDR3 bases: TGCAGCGGGACCGGGACAGGGTCTGAGTCCTACGAGCAGTACTTC. As protein: CSGTGTGSESYEQYF.

This clone has just a few counts. The chain is built from TRBV9 and TRBJ2-1; D unclear. Germline V gene data show CDR1 as SGDLS and CDR2 as YYNGEE. This CDR3 comprises 12 residues. The V gene lost 0 bases and the J gene lost 9 bases, with 7 bases spanning the gap. The CDR3 sequence: CASSVGVSEQFF. In DNA, the CDR3 is TGTGCCAGCAGCGTAGGAGTAAGTGAGCAGTTCTTC.

This clone showed up just a few times. The chain employs TRBV28 and TRBJ2-3; TRBD2 matches at 9 bases. Germline V CDR1 and CDR2: MDHEN, SYDVKM. Germline trimming cut 7 bases from V and 3 bases from J; bases unmatched to any gene: 11. The CDR3 is 16 residues long. The CDR3 sequence: CASTTPASGTTDTQYF. The DNA for the CDR3 is TGTGCCAGCACTACTCCGGCTAGCGGGACTACAGATACGCAGTATTTT.

The J gene is TRBJ1-1, the V gene TRBV23-1; 7 nucleotides align to TRBD1. TRBV23-1 is assigned to the ORF class and has an uncertain function. V shed 3 bases and J 5 bases; nucleotides not matched to a gene: 3. The CDR3 loop spans 13 amino acids. The CDR3 bases are TGCGCCAGCAGTCAGAGGGGGCGTACTGAAGCTTTCTTT. Amino acid sequence: CASSQRGRTEAFF.

The V gene is TRBV2, the J gene TRBJ2-5; D might be TRBD2 (6 bases). CDR3 length: 15 residues. Trimming took off 3 bases at V and 5 bases at J, with 16 bases between the two ends. Germline assignment: CDR1 SNHLY and CDR2 FYNNEI. The chain's CDR3 is CASSEPSWEEETQYF. CDR3 coding DNA: TGTGCCAGCAGTGAGCCCTCTTGGGAGGAGGAGACCCAGTACTTC.

This clone was picked up a small number of times. The rearrangement links TRBV2 to TRBJ1-5; D is ambiguous. This CDR3 region has 14 residues. Germline V lookup: CDR1 SNHLY, CDR2 FYNNEI. Deletions cut 6 bases from V and 3 bases from J, with 12 bases between. CDR3 DNA: TGTGCCAGCAGCCTACAGAGACCCAATCAGCCCCAGCATTTT. Amino acids: CASSLQRPNQPQHF.

The chain couples TRBV28 to TRBJ2-7; 11 bases match TRBD1. The CDR3 extends over 15 amino acids. Germline CDR1 and CDR2: MDHEN and SYDVKM. The ends lost 5 bases at V and 3 bases at J; junction bases unmatched: 6. The DNA for the CDR3 is TGTGCCAGCAGTGGCGCCGGGACAGGGGGCTACGAGCAGTACTTC. Protein: CASSGAGTGGYEQYF.